This T cell receptor beta chain was profiled in a study of Ad26.COV2.S vaccination and SARS-CoV-2 variants. The treatment was: roughly 18 received Ad26.COV2.S at low or high dose, single or two shots; about five received placebo; per-sample allocation not given. Sampling happened 63 days after the first vaccine or placebo injection. Measured with immunoSEQ multiplex PCR; TCRdb has only the in-frame clones, and not every one. The sample has about 350,000 clones, 85% seen once. Trimming took 6 bases from V and 6 from J; bases not matched to a gene: 4. Germline V gene lookup returns CDR1 SNHLY and CDR2 FYNNEI. The CDR3 runs to 14 residues.

The receptor was isolated from a person between 18 and 65 years old who received the Ad26.COV2.S COVID-19 vaccine or a placebo. The J gene is TRBJ2-1, the V gene TRBV2; 11 bases are a match to TRBD2. Here the sequenced sample was peripheral blood, taken in a trial of Ad26.COV2.S vaccine versus placebo. The DNA for the CDR3 is TGTGCCAGCAGAGTGGGACTAGCGGTCAATGAGCAGTTCTTC. Encoded protein: CASRVGLAVNEQFF.